These T cell receptor beta chains were read from a single sample in a study of blood T cell repertoires in COVID-19. Only in-frame clones appear in the TCRdb table, and some are missing; sequencing was by immunoSEQ multiplex PCR. The sample has about 73,000 clones, roughly 76% seen once. Sequencing was done on a sample of peripheral blood. The receptors come from an older woman with acute or convalescent COVID-19. CDR3s include the opening cysteine and the closing phenylalanine or tryptophan. Fields, in order: J gene, V gene, CDR3 protein.

j_gene: TRBJ1-6; v_gene: TRBV18; CDR3aa: CASSPQGEASPLHF
j_gene: TRBJ2-3; v_gene: TRBV11-3; CDR3aa: CASSSAGTSGTTDTQYF
j_gene: TRBJ2-1; v_gene: TRBV19; CDR3aa: CASSSKKLEQFF
j_gene: TRBJ2-5; v_gene: TRBV27; CDR3aa: CASSSRRTSGSEETQYF
j_gene: TRBJ2-1; v_gene: TRBV7-9; CDR3aa: CASSFGTGLYNEQFF
j_gene: TRBJ2-2; v_gene: TRBV30; CDR3aa: CAWSVPAGFNTGELFF
j_gene: TRBJ1-2; v_gene: TRBV28; CDR3aa: CASSSGSQYGYTF
j_gene: TRBJ2-6; v_gene: TRBV5-4; CDR3aa: CASRGGEAGANVLTF
j_gene: TRBJ2-1; v_gene: TRBV6-5; CDR3aa: CAGSGQLYNEQFF
j_gene: TRBJ2-2; v_gene: TRBV4-1; CDR3aa: CASRLTSGNTGELFF
j_gene: TRBJ1-5; v_gene: TRBV23-1; CDR3aa: CASSPSQPQHF
j_gene: TRBJ1-2; v_gene: TRBV29-1; CDR3aa: CSVSDRGKRNYGYTF
j_gene: TRBJ2-3; v_gene: TRBV6-5; CDR3aa: CASSPSGSTDTQYF